This record covers a single T cell receptor beta chain. Time point specified: patch test 1, 2 weeks after DPC sensitization. Stated treatment: therapeutic diphenylcyclopropenone sensitization with weekly scalp DPC. This record comes from a study of human T cells and chemical hapten exposure. Individual cDNA molecules in this library carried unique molecular identifiers. TCRdb used MiXCR to reprocess the RACE reads, holding one entry per CDR3 protein. The sample holds 300,000 to 350,000 distinct CDR3 sequences, about 7% seen once. This CDR3 comprises 15 residues. Trimming pared 4 bases from V and 2 bases from J, leaving 16 bases between. The germline V gene has CDR1 DFQATT and CDR2 SNEGSKA (reference sequence).

The chain links TRBV20-1 to TRBJ2-3, with a weak D call TRBD1 (6 bases). The TCR comes from a woman between 18 and 29 years old with alopecia areata. Some clones in this sample may be carry-over from other donors' samples. Source: whole blood, taken in connection with sensitization to the hapten diphenylcyclopropenone (DPC). DNA for the CDR3: TGCAGTGCTAACCCACAGGGTTTGTACACAGATACGCAGTATTTT. This codes for CSANPQGLYTDTQYF.